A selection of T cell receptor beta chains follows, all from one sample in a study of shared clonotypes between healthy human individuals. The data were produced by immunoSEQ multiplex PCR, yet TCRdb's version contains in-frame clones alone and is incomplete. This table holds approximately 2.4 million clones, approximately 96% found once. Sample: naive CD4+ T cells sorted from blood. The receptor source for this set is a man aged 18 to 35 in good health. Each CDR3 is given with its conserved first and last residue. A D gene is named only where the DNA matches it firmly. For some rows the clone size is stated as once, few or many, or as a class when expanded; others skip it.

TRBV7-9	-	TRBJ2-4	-	TGTGCCAGCAGCTTGGCCAGTCTAGCCAAAAACATTCAGTACTTC	CASSLASLAKNIQYF
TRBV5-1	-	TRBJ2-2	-	TGCGCCAGCACCATGGCCGGGGAGCTGTTTTTT	CASTMAGELFF
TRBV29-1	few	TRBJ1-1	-	TGCAGCGGCAGGAACACTGAAGCTTTCTTT	CSGRNTEAFF
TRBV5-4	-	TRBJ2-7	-	TGTGCCAGCAGCGCAAAAACGGGGTCCTACGAGCAGTACTTC	CASSAKTGSYEQYF
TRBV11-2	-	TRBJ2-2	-	TGTGCCAGCAGCTTAAGGGCCACCGGGGAGCTGTTTTTT	CASSLRATGELFF
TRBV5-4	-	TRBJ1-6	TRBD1	TGTGCCAGCAGCTGGGGACAGTCGAATTCACCCCTCCACTTT	CASSWGQSNSPLHF
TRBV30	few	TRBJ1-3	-	TGTGCCTGGAGTCCCCAGAATCTCGGAAACACCATATATTTT	CAWSPQNLGNTIYF
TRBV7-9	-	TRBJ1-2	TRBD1	TGTGCCAGCAGCTTAGGTCTGACAGGGTACCACACCTTC	CASSLGLTGYHTF
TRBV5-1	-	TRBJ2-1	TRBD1	TGCGCCAGCAGCCCGGACGGGACAGGGGGCTTGAATGAGCAGTTCTTC	CASSPDGTGGLNEQFF
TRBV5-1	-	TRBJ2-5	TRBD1	TGCGCCAGCAGCTCGGGACAGGGTCAAGAGACCCAGTACTTC	CASSSGQGQETQYF
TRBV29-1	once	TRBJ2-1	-	TGCAGCGTTGACGCAGGGCGGGACAATGAGCAGTTCTTC	CSVDAGRDNEQFF
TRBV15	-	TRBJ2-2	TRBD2	TGTGCCACCAGCAGGCCGGGGGGTAGCGAGAACACCGGGGAGCTGTTTTTT	CATSRPGGSENTGELFF
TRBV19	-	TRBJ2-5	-	TGTGCCAGTAGTATAGCCAGGGGAGAGACCCAGTACTTC	CASSIARGETQYF
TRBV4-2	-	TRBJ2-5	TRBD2	TGTGCCAGCAGCCAAGGACTAGCGGGGGGTGAGACCCAGTACTTC	CASSQGLAGGETQYF
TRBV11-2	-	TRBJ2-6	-	TGTGCCAGCAGCTTCCAAGGGCTCTCTGGGGCCAACGTCCTGACTTTC	CASSFQGLSGANVLTF
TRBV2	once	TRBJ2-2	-	TGTGCCAGCGCCAGGACCAGCGGGAACACCGGGGAGCTGTTTTTT	CASARTSGNTGELFF
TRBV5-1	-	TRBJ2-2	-	TGCGCCAGCAGCGAGCCCACCGGGGAGCTGTTTTTT	CASSEPTGELFF
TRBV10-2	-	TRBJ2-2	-	TGCGCCAGCAATGGAGGGGACACCGGGGAGCTGTTTTTT	CASNGGDTGELFF
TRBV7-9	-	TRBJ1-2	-	TGTGCCAGCATTGGGGCAGGAGGCGGCTACACCTTC	CASIGAGGGYTF
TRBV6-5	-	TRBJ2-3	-	TGTGCCAGCAGCCTGGACAGAACAGATACGCAGTATTTT	CASSLDRTDTQYF
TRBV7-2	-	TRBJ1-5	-	TGTGCCAGCAGCCCAAGTGGGCCTAGCAATCAGCCCCAGCATTTT	CASSPSGPSNQPQHF
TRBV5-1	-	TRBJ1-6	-	TGCGCCAGCAGCTTATTACAAAGCAATTCACCCCTCCACTTT	CASSLLQSNSPLHF
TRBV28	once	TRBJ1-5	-	TGTGCCAGCAGTGACAATCAGCCCCAGCATTTT	CASSDNQPQHF
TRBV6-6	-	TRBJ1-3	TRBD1	TGTGCCAGCAGTTCCGATGACAGGGGGCCTGGAAACACCATATATTTT	CASSSDDRGPGNTIYF
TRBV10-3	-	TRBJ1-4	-	TGTGCCACAACGGGTGGAACTAATGAAAAACTGTTTTTT	CATTGGTNEKLFF
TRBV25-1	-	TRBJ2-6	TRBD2	TGTGCCAGCAGCGGACTAGCGGGAGTCTCTGGGGCCAACGTCCTGACTTTC	CASSGLAGVSGANVLTF
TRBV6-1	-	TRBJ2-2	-	TGTGCCAGCAGGCGCGACTACACCACCGGGGAGCTGTTTTTT	CASRRDYTTGELFF
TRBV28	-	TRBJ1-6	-	TGTGCCAGCAGTTCCCAACAGGGTGTGAATTCACCCCTCCACTTT	CASSSQQGVNSPLHF
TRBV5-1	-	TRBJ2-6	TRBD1	TGCGCCAGCAGTCCTCCGGGACAGATTATCTCTGGGGCCAACGTCCTGACTTTC	CASSPPGQIISGANVLTF
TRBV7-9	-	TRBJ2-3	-	TGTGCCAGCAGCACACAGACAGGACCCACAGATACGCAGTATTTT	CASSTQTGPTDTQYF
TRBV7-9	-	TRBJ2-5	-	TGTGCCAGCAGCTTAGGTAACCAAGAGACCCAGTACTTC	CASSLGNQETQYF
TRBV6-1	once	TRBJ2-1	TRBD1	TGTGCCAGCAGTCGGACAGGGGACAATGAGCAGTTCTTC	CASSRTGDNEQFF
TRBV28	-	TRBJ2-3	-	TGTGCCAGCAGTTCAACAGCGTACGGGCTTCATTTT	CASSSTAYGLHF
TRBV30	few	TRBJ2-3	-	TGTGCCTGGACAGGGGACACAGATACGCAGTATTTT	CAWTGDTDTQYF
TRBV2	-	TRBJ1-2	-	TGTGCCAGCAGGGCGGGGGAAATCTATGGCTACACCTTC	CASRAGEIYGYTF
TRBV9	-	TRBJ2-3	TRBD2	TGTGCCAGCAGCCCCAAAGAGGGAGCGAGCGGGAGAACTGATACGCAGTATTTT	CASSPKEGASGRTDTQYF
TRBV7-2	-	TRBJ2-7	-	TGTGCCAGCAGCCAGACCTCCTACGAGCAGTACTTC	CASSQTSYEQYF
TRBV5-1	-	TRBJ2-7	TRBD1	TGCGCCAGCAGCTTTGGAAGCCCTACAGGGGGCTCAAACGAGCAGTACTTC	CASSFGSPTGGSNEQYF
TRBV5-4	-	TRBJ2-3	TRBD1	TGTGCCAGCAGCTTGGCTGGACAGGGGGCAGATACGCAGTATTTT	CASSLAGQGADTQYF
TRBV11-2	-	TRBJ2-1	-	TGTGCCAGCAGCCCTGTAGTATACGGGACAACGGATGAGCAGTTCTTC	CASSPVVYGTTDEQFF
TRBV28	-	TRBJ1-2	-	TGTGCCAGCAGTTTCAGACGGGAAGAGGGCTACACCTTC	CASSFRREEGYTF
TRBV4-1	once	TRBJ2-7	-	TGCGCCAGCAGCCAAGACCAGGGCACGTTCTACGAGCAGTACTTC	CASSQDQGTFYEQYF
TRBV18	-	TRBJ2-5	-	TGTGCCAGCTCACCAGGGGCGGGATCGGAGACCCAGTACTTC	CASSPGAGSETQYF